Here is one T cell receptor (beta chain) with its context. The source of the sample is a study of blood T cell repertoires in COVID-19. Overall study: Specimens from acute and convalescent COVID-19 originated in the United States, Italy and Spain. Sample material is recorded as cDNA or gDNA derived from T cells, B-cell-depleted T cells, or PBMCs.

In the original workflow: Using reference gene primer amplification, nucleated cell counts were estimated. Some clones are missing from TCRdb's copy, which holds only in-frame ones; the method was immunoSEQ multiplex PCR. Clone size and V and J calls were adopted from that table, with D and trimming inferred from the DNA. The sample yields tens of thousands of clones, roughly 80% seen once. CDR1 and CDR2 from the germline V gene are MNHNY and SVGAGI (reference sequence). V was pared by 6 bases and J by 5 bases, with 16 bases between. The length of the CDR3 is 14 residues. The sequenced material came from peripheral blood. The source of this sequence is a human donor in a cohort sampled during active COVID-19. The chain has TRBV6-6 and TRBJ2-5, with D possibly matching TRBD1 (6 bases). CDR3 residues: CASSPLGQMETQYF. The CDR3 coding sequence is TGTGCCAGCAGCCCCCTGGGACAAATGGAGACCCAGTACTTC.